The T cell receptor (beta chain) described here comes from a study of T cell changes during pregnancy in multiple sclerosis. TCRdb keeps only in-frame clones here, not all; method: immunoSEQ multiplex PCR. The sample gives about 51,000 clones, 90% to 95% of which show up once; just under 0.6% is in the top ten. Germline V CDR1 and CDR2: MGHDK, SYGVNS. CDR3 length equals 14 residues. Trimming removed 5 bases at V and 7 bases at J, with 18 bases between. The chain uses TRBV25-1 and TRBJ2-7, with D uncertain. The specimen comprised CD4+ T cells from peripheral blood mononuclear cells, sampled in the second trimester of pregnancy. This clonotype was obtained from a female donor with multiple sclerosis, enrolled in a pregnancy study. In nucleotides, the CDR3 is TGTGCCAGCAGTTTTGGAGAGACCACTCGGGAGCAGTACTTC. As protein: CASSFGETTREQYF.